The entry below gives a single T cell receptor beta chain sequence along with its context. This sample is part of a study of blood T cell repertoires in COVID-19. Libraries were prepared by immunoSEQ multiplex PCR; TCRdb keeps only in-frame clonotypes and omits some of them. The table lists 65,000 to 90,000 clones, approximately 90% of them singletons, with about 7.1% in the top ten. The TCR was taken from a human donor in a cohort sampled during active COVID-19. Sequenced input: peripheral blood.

The CDR3: CASSPQGPPGYGYTF. The CDR3 DNA sequence: TGCGCCAGCAGCCCTCAGGGGCCACCCGGGTATGGCTACACCTTC. This rearrangement joins TRBV5-1 to TRBJ1-2; a possible D gene is TRBD1 (6 bases). The CDR3 is 15 residues long. Germline-derived CDR1 and CDR2 are SGHRS and YFSETQ. V lost 4 bases, J lost 5 bases, and 18 bases lay in between.